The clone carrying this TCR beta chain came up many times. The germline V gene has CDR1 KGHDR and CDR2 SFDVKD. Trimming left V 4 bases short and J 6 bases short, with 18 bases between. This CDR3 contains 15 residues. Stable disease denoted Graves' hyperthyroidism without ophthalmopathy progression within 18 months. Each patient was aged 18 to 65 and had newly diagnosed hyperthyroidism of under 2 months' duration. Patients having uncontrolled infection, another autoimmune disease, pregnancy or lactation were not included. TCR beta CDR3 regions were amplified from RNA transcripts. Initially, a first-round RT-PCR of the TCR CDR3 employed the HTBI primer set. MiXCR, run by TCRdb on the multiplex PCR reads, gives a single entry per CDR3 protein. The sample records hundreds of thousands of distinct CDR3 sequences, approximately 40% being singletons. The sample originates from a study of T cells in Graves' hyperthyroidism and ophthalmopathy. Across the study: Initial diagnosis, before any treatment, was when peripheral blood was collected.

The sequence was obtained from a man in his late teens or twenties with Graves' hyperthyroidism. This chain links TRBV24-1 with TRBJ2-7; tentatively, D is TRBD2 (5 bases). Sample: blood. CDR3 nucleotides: TGTGCCACCAGTGACTCCGGGATCCCGAGAGGCGAGCAGTACTTC. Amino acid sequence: CATSDSGIPRGEQYF.